The sample holds a few counts of the clone carrying this T cell receptor beta chain. Because the CDR3's place on the DNA is in doubt, the DNA is left out and the CDR3 is given as listed by TCRdb. Researchers took RNA transcripts and amplified the TCR beta CDR3 regions from them. Primed by the HTBI set, a first-round RT-PCR was run on the TCR CDR3. TCRdb re-analysed the multiplex PCR reads in MiXCR, keeping a single row per CDR3 protein. The sample comprises around 580,000 distinct CDR3 sequences, 40% to 55% of which are singletons, and around 8% rests with the top ten. The data were taken from a study of T cells in Graves' hyperthyroidism and ophthalmopathy. Sequencing was performed on peripheral blood or thyroid tissue (not recorded which). This TCR was sampled from a woman aged 18-29 years with Graves' hyperthyroidism.

This CDR3 reads CSARDTFGYTDTQYF. The rearrangement joins TRBV29-1 to TRBJ2-3; the D call of TRBD1 is as the table states it, not checked on the DNA. Germline CDR1 is SQVTM and CDR2 is ANQGSEA. The CDR3 length equals 15 residues, ends included.